Listed here are 4 T cell receptor beta chains from one sample, sequenced in a study of tissue T cells after allogeneic stem cell transplantation. The method was immunoSEQ multiplex PCR; TCRdb's version includes in-frame clones alone and lacks a portion of them. The data show approximately 1,100 clones, 50% seen once. The sample's time point: mouse harvest day 14 after allogeneic transplant. The graft held 10^6 splenic CD5+ T cells and 10^7 T-cell-depleted bone marrow cells. Material for sequencing was spleen. These TCRs come from a female BALB/c mouse given C57BL/6 T cells with graft-versus-host disease after an allogeneic hematopoietic cell transplant.

This clone has only a few counts. Mouse names are used for the genes. Incomplete CDR3 DNA: TGTGCCAGCAGTCTTACAGATTCCTATAATTCGCCCCTCTAC. This codes for CASSLTDSYNSPLY. The CDR3 in full is CASSLTDSYNSPLYF. This chain joins TRBV26 and TRBJ1-6; D gene uncertain. The read ends 1 residue early relative to the CDR3; the germline J gene fills the gap. TRBJ1-6 counts as an open reading frame of uncertain function. Trimming left V 3 bases short and J 0 bases short, with 6 bases between. CDR3 size: 15 residues. The germline CDR1 and CDR2 sequences are KGHPV and FQNQEV (reference sequence).

This clone was recorded once. Mouse gene names apply. From the germline J gene comes the end of the CDR3, since the read stops 1 residue before it. The J gene is TRBJ2-1, the V gene TRBV4, with 10 bases identical to TRBD2. This CDR3 is 15 amino acids long. Trimming took 4 bases from V and 5 from J; bases not matched to a gene: 5. CDR1 LGHDT and CDR2 YNNKQL come from the germline V gene (reference sequence). The sequenced part of the CDR3 DNA is TGTGCCAGCAGCTTCGGACTGGGGGATGATGCTGAGCAGTTC. It translates to CASSFGLGDDAEQF. The CDR3 as a whole reads CASSFGLGDDAEQFF.

On this clone: All gene names here are mouse names. Coverage ceases 1 residue before the CDR3 finishes, and the germline J gene fills in the end. The gene calls are TRBV4 and TRBJ1-1; 9 bases match TRBD1. CDR1 LGHDT and CDR2 YNNKQL come from the germline V gene (reference sequence). The ends lost 5 bases at V and 3 bases at J; junction bases unmatched: 4. The CDR3 extends over 14 amino acids. CDR3 protein: CASSPQGAHTEVFF. CDR3 bases read: TGTGCCAGCAGCCCACAGGGGGCTCACACAGAAGTCTTC.

For this clone: Mouse gene names and germline throughout. The read terminates 1 residue ahead of where the CDR3 ends, so the germline J gene completes it. This specimen includes other DNA sequences encoding the same CDR3. V is TRBV1 and J is TRBJ2-7, with TRBD2 identical over 10 bases. This CDR3 is built from 13 residues. Looked up from germline, CDR1 is NSQYPW and CDR2 is LRSPGD (reference sequence). CDR3 protein: CTAGRLGGYEQYF. The covered CDR3 bases are TGCACTGCAGGGAGACTGGGGGGTTATGAACAGTAC.